The present TCR beta chain was sequenced within a study of cytomegalovirus exposure and HLA in healthy donors (dated by TCRdb to 2015 to 2018). Notes on the research overall: An earlier analysis of some 620 of the donors reported about 260 Gb of sequence data and 117 million unique TCR beta sequences obtained from approximately 180 million T cells. Around 300 gigabases of sequencing data and 70 million to 85 million unique TCR sequences were included in an early release covering about 700 HLA-typed donors. Because of strong linkage in the cohort, roughly 5 DR-DQ haplotypes were treated as single units for association and clustering. Both class I and class II loci were covered by HLA typing, at four-digit resolution. An earlier analysis of about 620 of the donors applied high-throughput TCR beta sequencing to assess whether each TCR beta V gene segment acted as functional or pseudogenic. In a later genetic analysis, genome-wide SNP genotypes for about three fifths of the 666 donors were used, and that subset was treated as a discovery cohort. Typing coverage differed by locus: A, B, C, DRB1 and DQB1 were typed in about 629-630 donors, DQA1 in approximately 520, DPA1 in approximately 600, and DPB1 in 400 to 480. The study used immunosequencing to profile the T cell repertoires of approximately 650 subjects and linked those repertoires to cytomegalovirus serostatus. All discovery cohort repertoires had been generated using a single sequencing platform. Of the approximately 400 genotyped donors, approximately 82% fell in the genetic ancestry cluster associated with self-reported Caucasian donors. On average, about 240,000 unique TCR beta nucleotide sequences were sequenced per donor among a few hundred genotyped donors of the cohort, with roughly 18% of those sequences being non-productive. To predict cytomegalovirus infection status, the study brought together high-throughput TCR immunosequencing, statistical association of individual TCRs with disease status, and machine learning. To study patterns of TCR occurrence, a later analysis re-analyzed previously published TCR beta repertoires from under 750 donors and added high-resolution HLA genotyping. The study aimed to test whether cataloging public T cell receptors could reveal signatures of past pathogen exposure. In the later analysis, no new phenotypic data were used to find candidate immune exposures; instead, reliance was placed on TCR beta sequences and their occurrence across donors. A separate validation cohort of roughly 130 different subjects was used in addition to the roughly 620-subject first cohort. Donor age, sex, ethnicity and CMV serostatus were collected together with the repertoire data.

Summary of the overall study and its limitations: In the study, 150 to 200 TCR beta chains were listed as associated with cytomegalovirus. V-gene and J-gene trimming of TCR beta chains was associated with a missense DCLRE1C variant in a later genetic analysis, and the association was replicated in an independent cohort. Some IMGT-functional V segments, including TRBV6-2 and TRBV6-3, could not be told apart with the 87-base-pair reads, so those segments were excluded. According to the authors, the approach could potentially be generalized to other disease states and immunological phenotypes. A further reported finding was that TCR beta sequences accurately predicted the HLA-A and HLA-B alleles for most subjects in the first cohort. A later analysis found that TCR association rates varied across HLA loci, with DRB1 alleles showing the most associated TCRs and HLA-C alleles the fewest. Several of the top co-occurrence clusters appeared to be linked to parvovirus B19, influenza, CMV and Epstein-Barr virus, according to a later analysis. When HLA alleles, especially DR and DQ, strongly co-occurred, TCR associations were difficult to assign to individual alleles. HLA typing was unavailable for some donors at each locus, so association tests used only the typed subset. About 17 rarely observed V segments, including chromosome 9 orphons, were excluded from the earlier analysis of approximately 500 of the donors because counts were too low. A cluster of highly shared sequence variants was judged likely to be a technical artifact of the sequencing pipeline. In vitro tests confirmed that a few of the cytomegalovirus-associated TCR beta chains recognize cytomegalovirus antigens. A later analysis associated 17,000 or so TCR beta sequences with specific HLA alleles at a false discovery rate of 0.05. For the cohort, immune exposure information was limited to CMV serostatus. The cohort was sequenced for TCR beta chains only, and without alpha or paired-chain data the features that could be detected were limited. In a later analysis, HLA-associated TCR beta chains showed more clonal expansion and lower generation probabilities than non-associated chains that were equally common. A later analysis found that most CMV-associated TCR beta chains appeared HLA-restricted, with HLA associations seemingly driven largely by CMV exposure. Correlated functional status among segregating V segments might be attributable to linkage disequilibrium, but an unknown experimental factor could not be ruled out. In a later genetic analysis, fewer N-insertions in productive TCRs were reported among donors in an Asian-associated ancestry cluster than the 666-donor mean. Most TCR sequences were observed very rarely across donors, whereas some public TCRs were present in many individuals. In both the original and validation cohorts, the classifier was reported to diagnose cytomegalovirus status with high specificity and sensitivity. Broadly in line with IMGT annotations, most TCR beta V segments showed up in productive rearrangements about 87% or about 30% of the time in an earlier analysis of about 500 of the donors. Presence/absence analyses assumed roughly uniform sequencing depth across donors, an assumption that may not hold.

From the cysteine up to the phenylalanine, the CDR3 has a length of 17 residues. Just CDR3 DNA is preserved here, 51 bases in frame from base 1. V is clipped by 0 bases and J by 3 bases, and the sequence between their germline boundaries is 14 bases long. For CDR1 and CDR2, the germline V gene lists MGHRA and YSYEKL. Library generation was performed with the immunoSEQ multiplex PCR assay. The multiplex PCR relied on a mix of 60 forward primers for TCR Vbeta segments and 13 reverse primers for TCR Jbeta segments. Amplification of the CDR3 region of rearranged TCR beta genes was performed with a multiplex PCR assay on genomic DNA. On the Illumina HiSeq System, the amplified TCR beta libraries were sequenced as 87-base-pair reads. Concerning the study's data processing: A later analysis counted some 80 million unique TCR beta chains across the 500 to 850 repertoires, and roughly 11 million of these chains were shared by at least two donors. Raw reads were error-corrected and collapsed into unique sequences by a nearest-neighbor algorithm in which closely related sequences were merged to remove PCR and sequencing errors. CDR3 sequences were aligned to IMGT reference sequences to assign V, D and J gene segments. Each retained sequence needed at least a six-nucleotide match to both a V gene segment and a J gene segment. A rearrangement was called productive if the CDR3 had no stop codons and remained in frame with V and J, and every other rearrangement was called non-productive. Following IMGT convention, CDR3 was defined as the stretch from the second conserved V-encoded cysteine up to the conserved J-encoded phenylalanine. The earlier analysis of about 530 of the donors excluded any sequence lacking an unambiguous match to a single V gene segment. In an earlier analysis of several hundred of the donors, a V segment was called functional when productive rearrangements were above 56.7%, and segregating when the standard deviation between donors exceeded 5%. A statistical classification framework was built for diagnosing cytomegalovirus status from the catalog of TCR beta chain sequences. In a later analysis, V and J genes were assigned by comparing TCR nucleotide sequences against IMGT/GENE-DB human TR gene sequences. In a later analysis, CDR3 sequences and most-parsimonious VDJ recombination scenarios were assigned using the TCRdist pipeline. In a later analysis, each TCR beta chain was defined by its CDR3 amino acid sequence together with its V-gene family, and reads lacking a unique V-gene family were excluded. As a way to deal with suspected cross-contamination and a sequencing artifact, a later analysis dropped under 600 nucleotide sequences that were highly shared and had low generation probability. In a later analysis, a clonal expansion index was calculated for each public chain from normalized within-repertoire ranks of inferred template counts. Generation probabilities in a later analysis came from a VDJ recombination model fitted to out-of-frame rearrangements, and those results were checked against IGoR. A later analysis scored TCR-TCR, TCR-HLA and TCR-CMV co-occurrence with hypergeometric tests, applying a repertoire-size bias correction to TCR pairs. To estimate false discovery rates, a later analysis permuted the HLA or CMV assignments 20 times. A later analysis grouped co-occurring TCRs with DBSCAN, adding TCRdist sequence similarity when clustering within HLA-allele-positive subsets. For co-occurrence clustering, repertoires with fewer than 30,000 or more than 120,000 public chains were excluded, along with four or five repertoires with anomalous nucleotide sharing. The table comes from immuneACCESS by way of TCRdb, which keeps in-frame sequences with V and J called. Part of the clones is missing from these tables; in studies checked, under half for an unresolved V gene and the rest for unknown reasons. D and trimming were read from the DNA, whereas the V and J calls and clone size are those reported in that table. The sample records about 130,000 clones, about 74% of which are singletons. Clones ranked in the top ten supply approximately 7% of the sample.

The cohort comprised fewer than 700 healthy bone marrow donors. At the time of sampling, every cohort member was nominally healthy, though immune exposures that went unrecorded were likely present. The donor was CMV seropositive and was included in the group of 300 or so seropositive cohort members. A peripheral blood sample was provided by each donor, and peripheral blood mononuclear cells were used for TCR beta sequencing. The Qiagen DNeasy Blood Extraction Kit was used to extract genomic DNA from the blood cell samples. This clone came up a few times. Its recognized antigen is unknown. No much larger clone is present one base from it, and per-base qualities are unavailable.

The sample consisted of PBMCs. The TCR comes from a man aged 35 to 55 in good health and CMV-seropositive. The chain is encoded by TRBV4-1 joined to TRBJ2-2; perhaps TRBD2 is the D gene, with 5 bases matching. The CDR3 region: CASSQDTGNLDTGELFF. The nucleotides read TGCGCCAGCAGCCAAGATACGGGGAATTTGGACACCGGGGAGCTGTTTTTT.